The T cell receptor beta chain under discussion was sequenced for a study of T cell changes during pregnancy in multiple sclerosis. Generated by immunoSEQ multiplex PCR, the TCRdb table keeps only in-frame clones and is missing some. This table has about 60,000 clones, around 91% appearing once. This TCR derives from a female donor in good health, enrolled as a control in a pregnancy study. This material consisted of peripheral blood, taken in the third trimester of pregnancy.

The CDR3 region has the DNA TGTGCCAGTAACCAGGAGGTTTCTACTGAAGCTTTCTTT. Its translation: CASNQEVSTEAFF. This chain connects TRBV19 to TRBJ1-1; D uncertain. The V end was cut by 7 bases, the J end by 5 bases, with 14 bases between. CDR1 and CDR2 (germline): LNHDA, SQIVND (reference sequence). CDR3 length equals 13 residues.